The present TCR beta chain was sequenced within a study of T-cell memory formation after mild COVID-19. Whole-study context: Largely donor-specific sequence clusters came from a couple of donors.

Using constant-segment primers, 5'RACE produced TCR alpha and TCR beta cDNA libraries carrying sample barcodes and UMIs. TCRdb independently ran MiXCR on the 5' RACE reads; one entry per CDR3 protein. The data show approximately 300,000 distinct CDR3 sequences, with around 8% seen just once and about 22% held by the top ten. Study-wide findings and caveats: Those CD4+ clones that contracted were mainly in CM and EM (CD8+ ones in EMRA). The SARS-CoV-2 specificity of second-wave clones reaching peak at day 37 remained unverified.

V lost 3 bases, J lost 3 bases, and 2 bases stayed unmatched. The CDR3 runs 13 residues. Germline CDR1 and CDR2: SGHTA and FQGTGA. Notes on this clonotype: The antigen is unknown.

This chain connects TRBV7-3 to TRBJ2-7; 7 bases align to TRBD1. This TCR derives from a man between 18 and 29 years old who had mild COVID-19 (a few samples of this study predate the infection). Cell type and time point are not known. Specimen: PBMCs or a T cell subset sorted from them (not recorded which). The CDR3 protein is CASSFDRDYEQYF. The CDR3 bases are TGTGCCAGCAGCTTTGACAGGGACTACGAGCAGTACTTC.